These 25 T cell receptor beta chains originate from one sample sequenced in a study of blood T cell repertoires in COVID-19. Using immunoSEQ multiplex PCR, the repertoire was profiled, and TCRdb retains in-frame clones only, with some absent. The sample records about 130,000 clones, 85% to 90% being singletons. Material: peripheral blood. The receptors stem from a human donor in a cohort sampled during active COVID-19.

The V call is TRBV19, the J call TRBJ1-1; 7 nucleotides align to TRBD1. Germline V gene lookup returns CDR1 LNHDA and CDR2 SQIVND (reference sequence). The CDR3 loop spans 13 amino acids. V dropped 5 bases and J dropped 5; count of bases not matched to a gene: 5. The DNA of the CDR3 is TGTGCCAGTAGTGTCCGACAGGGAACTGAAGCTTTCTTT. This codes for CASSVRQGTEAFF.

Only one count was recorded for this clone. V usage is TRBV10-2 and J usage is TRBJ2-1; 7 bases fit TRBD1. CDR1 WSHSY and CDR2 SAAADI come from the germline V gene. The CDR3 is made up of 13 amino acids. Trimming removed 7 bases from V and 5 bases from J; junction bases left unmatched: 5. CDR3 in DNA: TGCGCCAGCAAGGGACAGATTAACAATGAGCAGTTCTTC. Protein: CASKGQINNEQFF.

The V and J genes are TRBV5-6 and TRBJ1-1; no firm D call. Germline-derived CDR1 and CDR2 are SGHDT and YYEEEE. V was clipped by 2 bases and J by 1 base, with 6 bases between them. The length of the CDR3 is 13 residues. The CDR3 spells CASSFGGNTEAFF. CDR3 sequence (DNA): TGTGCCAGCAGCTTTGGCGGGAACACTGAAGCTTTCTTT.

Comments on this clone: The sample has other DNA sequences that encode this CDR3 too. This chain links TRBV7-2 with TRBJ2-5; D possibly corresponds to TRBD2 (7 bases). Trimming left V 1 base short and J 4 bases short, with 10 bases between. In germline, CDR1 is SGHTA, CDR2 FQGNSA. The CDR3 is 14 residues long. The CDR3 region is CASSLGGGRETQYF. For the CDR3, the DNA is TGTGCCAGCAGCTTAGGGGGGGGGCGAGAGACCCAGTACTTC.

This sequence joins TRBV7-3 and TRBJ2-3; TRBD2 agrees at 7 bases. The V gene end was trimmed by 2 bases and the J gene end by 1 base; junction bases not matched to a gene: 3. The germline V gene has CDR1 SGHTA and CDR2 FQGTGA. This CDR3 has 15 amino acids. The CDR3 DNA reads TGTGCCAGCAGCTTACTAGCGGACCGCACAGATACGCAGTATTTT. This sequence encodes CASSLLADRTDTQYF.

The gene calls are TRBV7-9 and TRBJ1-6; 8 bases match TRBD1. From germline, CDR1 is SEHNR and CDR2 FQNEAQ (reference sequence). The CDR3 totals 14 residues. Unmatched junction bases numbered 2, after V lost 5 bases and J lost 5 bases. CDR3 sequence reads: CASSAGQDNSPLHF. CDR3 in DNA: TGTGCCAGCAGCGCGGGACAGGATAATTCACCCCTCCACTTT. Together with reference TRBV7-9 and TRBJ1-6, the CDR3 gives the full variable domain: DTGVSQNPRHKITKRGQNVTFRCDPISEHNRLYWYRQTLGQGPEFLTYFQNEAQLEKSRLLSDRFSAERPKGSFSTLEIQRTEQGDSAMYLCASSAGQDNSPLHFGNGTRLTVT.

The V gene is TRBV2, the J gene TRBJ1-5; TRBD1 is a possible D gene (6 bases). Trimming cost V 2 bases and J 7 bases, with 12 bases left between them. The CDR3 has 14 amino acids. Germline-derived CDR1 and CDR2 are SNHLY and FYNNEI. CDR3 amino acids: CASSERRGWQPQHF. CDR3 coding DNA: TGTGCCAGCAGTGAACGCAGGGGATGGCAGCCCCAGCATTTT.

This chain uses TRBV15 with TRBJ2-1, with a possible D match to TRBD1 (6 bases). Germline CDR1 is LNHNV and CDR2 is YYDKDF (reference sequence). This CDR3 is built from 17 residues. V was shortened by 1 base and J by 0 bases, with 13 bases between the two germline ends. The CDR3 protein is CATSRGADSSSYNEQFF. CDR3 DNA: TGTGCCACCAGCAGAGGGGCGGACAGCAGCTCCTACAATGAGCAGTTCTTC.

The J gene is TRBJ2-3, the V gene TRBV9, with a weak D call TRBD2 (5 bases). CDR3 length equals 14 residues. The germline V gene has CDR1 SGDLS and CDR2 YYNGEE. V was trimmed by 0 bases and J by 0 bases, leaving 5 bases between them. CDR3 coding DNA: TGTGCCAGCAGCGTAGCGGGAAGCACAGATACGCAGTATTTT. It specifies CASSVAGSTDTQYF.

This clone has only one observation. A junction end diverges from the germline sequence, so it may reflect a read error. This chain links TRBV30 with TRBJ1-3, with D possibly being TRBD1 (5 bases). Germline V gene data show CDR1 as GTSNPN and CDR2 as SVGIG (reference sequence). The CDR3 is 13 amino acids. CDR3 in amino acids: CAWSRDLTVPRAF. The CDR3 region has the DNA TGTGCCTGGAGTCGAGACCTGACAGTTCCTCGCGCTTTT.

This chain connects TRBV4-3 to TRBJ2-7, with 7 positions matching TRBD2. Germline V lookup: CDR1 LGHNA, CDR2 YSLEER. The J segment lost 2 bases and the V segment lost 0 bases, leaving 1 base of the junction unmatched. The CDR3 is 14 amino acids. The DNA for the CDR3 is TGCGCCAGCAGCCAAGAGGGGGGGACCTACGAGCAGTACTTC. Translated: CASSQEGGTYEQYF.

The chain is built from TRBV7-2 and TRBJ2-7; unclear D gene. This CDR3 has 16 amino acids. Germline V gene sequence: CDR1 SGHTA, CDR2 FQGNSA. V shed 2 bases and J shed 1 base, with 15 bases lying between them. CDR3 protein: CASSLNPHYKSYEQYV. The CDR3 bases are TGTGCCAGCAGCTTAAACCCTCATTACAAGTCCTACGAGCAGTACGTC.

This rearrangement joins TRBV5-1 to TRBJ2-5, with TRBD2 matching 7 bases. The CDR3 loop spans 12 amino acids. CDR1 and CDR2 from the germline V gene are SGHRS and YFSETQ. V lost 4 bases and J lost 5; bases outside the gene matches: 2. The CDR3 DNA reads as TGCGCCAGCAGCGCCGGGGGGGAGACCCAGTACTTC. Its protein product is CASSAGGETQYF.

This chain uses TRBV24-1 with TRBJ2-1; tentative D call: TRBD2 (6 bases). V gave up 4 bases and J gave up 7 bases, with 13 bases separating them. The CDR3 spans 14 residues. Germline V gives CDR1 KGHDR, CDR2 SFDVKD. Here the CDR3 DNA reads TGTGCCACCAGTGAGGGGGGAGTGGTAAATGAGCAGTTCTTC. Amino acid sequence: CATSEGGVVNEQFF.

The chain carries TRBV24-1 and TRBJ2-1; the D is unclear. Trimming took 4 bases from V and 8 from J, leaving 20 bases between them. Germline CDR1 KGHDR, CDR2 SFDVKD. This CDR3 has 16 amino acids. The CDR3 sequence: CATSENPGVGEDEQFF. As DNA, the CDR3 is TGTGCCACCAGTGAAAATCCCGGAGTGGGTGAGGATGAGCAGTTCTTC.

The chain links TRBV6-2 or TRBV6-3 to TRBJ1-1; 7 bases match TRBD1. After removal of 2 bases from V and 1 base from J, the junction contained 7 bases not matched to a gene. The CDR3 is made up of 16 amino acids. Looked up from germline, CDR1 is MNHEY and CDR2 is SVGEGT. This chain's CDR3 is CASSYGLQGKNTEAFF. The CDR3 coding sequence is TGTGCCAGCAGTTACGGATTACAGGGGAAGAACACTGAAGCTTTCTTT.

The gene calls are TRBV30 and TRBJ2-4, with TRBD1 as a possible D gene (5 bases). Germline CDR1 reads GTSNPN; CDR2 reads SVGIG (reference sequence). CDR3 size: 13 residues. V was shortened by 3 bases and J by 5 bases, with 11 bases between the two germline ends. CDR3 region: CAWRGADQNIQYF. The CDR3 DNA sequence: TGTGCCTGGAGAGGGGCAGACCAAAACATTCAGTACTTC. Together with reference TRBV30 and TRBJ2-4, the CDR3 gives the full variable domain: SQTIHQWPATLVQPVGSPLSLECTVEGTSNPNLYWYRQAAGRGLQLLFYSVGIGQISSEVPQNLSASRPQDRQFILSSKKLLLSDSGFYLCAWRGADQNIQYFGAGTRLSVL.

V gene TRBV18 combines with J gene TRBJ1-4; TRBD1 might be the D (6 bases). V shed 5 bases and J shed 5 bases, with 15 bases lying between them. Germline lookup yields CDR1 KGHSH and CDR2 LQKENI. This CDR3 contains 15 residues. CDR3 sequence: CASSRDHRANEKLFF. The CDR3 coding sequence is TGTGCCAGCTCAAGGGATCACAGGGCCAATGAAAAACTGTTTTTT. Filled out from reference TRBV18 and TRBJ1-4, the complete variable domain reads NAGVMQNPRHLVRRRGQEARLRCSPMKGHSHVYWYRQLPEEGLKFMVYLQKENIIDESGMPKERFSAEFPKEGPSILRIQQVVRGDSAAYFCASSRDHRANEKLFFGSGTQLSVL.

The chain has TRBV27 and TRBJ2-1, with a weak D call TRBD2 (8 bases). The CDR3 extends over 18 amino acids. Per the germline V gene, CDR1 is MNHEY and CDR2 is SMNVEV (reference sequence). Trimming pared 2 bases from V and 7 bases from J, leaving 24 bases between. CDR3: CASSLRNRGGRFWNEQFF. The CDR3 nucleotides are TGTGCCAGCAGTTTACGTAACAGGGGCGGGAGGTTTTGGAATGAGCAGTTCTTC.

This clone was seen a single time. The chain employs TRBV18 and TRBJ2-1; a weak D match, TRBD2 (5 bases). The CDR3 loop spans 12 amino acids. Germline lookup yields CDR1 KGHSH and CDR2 LQKENI. Trimming pared 1 base from V and 9 bases from J, leaving 7 bases between. The CDR3 loop reads CASSPREGEQFF. The CDR3 coding sequence is TGTGCCAGCTCACCACGAGAGGGTGAGCAGTTCTTC.

This sequence joins TRBV19 and TRBJ2-7; 7 bases match TRBD2. In germline, CDR1 is LNHDA, CDR2 SQIVND (reference sequence). After removal of 3 bases from V and 7 bases from J, the junction contained 6 bases not matched to a gene. This CDR3 is 13 amino acids long. CDR3 sequence (DNA): TGTGCCAGTAGTATCGGGGAGGGAGGGGAGCAGTACGTC. This translates into CASSIGEGGEQYV.

The chain combines TRBV7-9 with TRBJ2-5, with 7 bases matching TRBD1. There are 14 residues in the CDR3. Germline CDR1 reads SEHNR; CDR2 reads FQNEAQ (reference sequence). V lost 5 bases to trimming and J lost 4 bases; unmatched junction nucleotides: 7. CDR3: CASSPLTGRETQYF. CDR3 coding DNA: TGTGCCAGCAGCCCCCTGACAGGGCGAGAGACCCAGTACTTC.

In its sample, this clone was seen once. The chain employs TRBV30 and TRBJ2-5; tentatively, D is TRBD2 (6 bases). CDR1 is GTSNPN, CDR2 SVGIG, per germline (reference sequence). The CDR3 spans 14 residues. Trimming took off 4 bases at V and 7 bases at J, with 19 bases between the two ends. For the CDR3, the DNA is TGTGCCTGGAAGTACGACGGGGGAGCGGGGACCCAGTACTTC. Protein sequence: CAWKYDGGAGTQYF.

V gene TRBV30 combines with J gene TRBJ2-1, with 9 bases aligning to TRBD2. The V gene end was trimmed by 0 bases and the J gene end by 2 bases; junction bases not matched to a gene: 2. Looked up from germline, CDR1 is GTSNPN and CDR2 is SVGIG (reference sequence). CDR3 length: 15 amino acids. The chain's CDR3 is CAWSVLAGPYNEQFF. DNA for the CDR3: TGTGCCTGGAGTGTCCTAGCGGGACCCTACAATGAGCAGTTCTTC.

The V gene is TRBV13, the J gene TRBJ1-4, with D uncertain. V shed 5 bases and J shed 10 bases, with 11 bases lying between them. The CDR3 is 12 amino acids. CDR1 and CDR2 (germline): PRHDT, FYEKMQ (reference sequence). The CDR3 loop is CASSPTPGKLFF. The CDR3 coding sequence is TGTGCCAGCAGCCCTACCCCGGGAAAACTGTTTTTT.